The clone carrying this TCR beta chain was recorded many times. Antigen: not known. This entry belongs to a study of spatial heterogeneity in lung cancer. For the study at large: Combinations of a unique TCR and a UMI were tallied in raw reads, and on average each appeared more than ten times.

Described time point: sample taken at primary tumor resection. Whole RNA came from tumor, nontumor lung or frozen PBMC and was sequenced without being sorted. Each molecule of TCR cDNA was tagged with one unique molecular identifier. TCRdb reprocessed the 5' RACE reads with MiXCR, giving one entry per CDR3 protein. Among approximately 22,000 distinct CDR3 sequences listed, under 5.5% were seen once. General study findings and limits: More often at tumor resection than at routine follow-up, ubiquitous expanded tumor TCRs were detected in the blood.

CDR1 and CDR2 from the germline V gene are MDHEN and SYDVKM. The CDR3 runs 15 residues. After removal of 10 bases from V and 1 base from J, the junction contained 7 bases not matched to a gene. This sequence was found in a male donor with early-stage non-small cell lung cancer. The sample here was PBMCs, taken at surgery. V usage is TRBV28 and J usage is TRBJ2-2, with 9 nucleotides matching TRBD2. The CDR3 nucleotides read TGTGCCACTTTGACGACTAGCGGGAACACCGGGGAGCTGTTTTTT. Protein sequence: CATLTTSGNTGELFF. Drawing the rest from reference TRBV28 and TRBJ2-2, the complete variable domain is DVKVTQSSRYLVKRTGEKVFLECVQDMDHENMFWYRQDPGLGLRLIYFSYDVKMKEKGDIPEGYSVSREKKERFSLILESASTNQTSMYLCATLTTSGNTGELFFGEGSRLTVL.